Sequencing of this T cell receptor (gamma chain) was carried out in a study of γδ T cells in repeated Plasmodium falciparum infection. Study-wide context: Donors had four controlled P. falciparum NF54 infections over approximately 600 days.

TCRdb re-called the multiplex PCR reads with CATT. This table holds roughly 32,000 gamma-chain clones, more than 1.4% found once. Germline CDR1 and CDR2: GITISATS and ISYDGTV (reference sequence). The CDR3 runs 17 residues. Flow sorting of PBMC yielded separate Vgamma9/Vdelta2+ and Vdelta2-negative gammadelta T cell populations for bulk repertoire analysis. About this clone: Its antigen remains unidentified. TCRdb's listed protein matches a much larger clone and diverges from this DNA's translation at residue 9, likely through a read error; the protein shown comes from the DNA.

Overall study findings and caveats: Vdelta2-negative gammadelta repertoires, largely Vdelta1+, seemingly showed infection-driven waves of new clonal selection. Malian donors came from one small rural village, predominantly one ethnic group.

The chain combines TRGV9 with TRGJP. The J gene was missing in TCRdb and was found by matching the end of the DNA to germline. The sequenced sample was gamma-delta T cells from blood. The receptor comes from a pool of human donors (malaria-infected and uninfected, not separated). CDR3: CALWERKQGLGKKIKVF. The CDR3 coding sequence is TGTGCCTTGTGGGAGAGGAAGCAAGGGTTGGGCAAAAAAATCAAGGTATTT.